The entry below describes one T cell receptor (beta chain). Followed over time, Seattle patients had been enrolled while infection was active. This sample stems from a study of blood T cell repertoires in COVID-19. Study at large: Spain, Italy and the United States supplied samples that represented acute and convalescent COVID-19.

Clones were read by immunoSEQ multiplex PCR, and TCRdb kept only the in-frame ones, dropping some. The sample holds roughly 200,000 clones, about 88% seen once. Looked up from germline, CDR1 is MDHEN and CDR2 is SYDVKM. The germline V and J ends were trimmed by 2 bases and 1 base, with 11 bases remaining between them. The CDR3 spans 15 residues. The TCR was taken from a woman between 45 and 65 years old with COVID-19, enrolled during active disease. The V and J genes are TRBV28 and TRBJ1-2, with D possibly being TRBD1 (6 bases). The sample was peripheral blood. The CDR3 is CASSLRTGSNYGYTF. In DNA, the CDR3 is TGTGCCAGCAGTTTACGTACAGGGAGTAACTATGGCTACACCTTC.